The table lists the clone carrying this T cell receptor beta chain with a few counts. Its antigen is unknown. This record belongs to a study of cytomegalovirus exposure and HLA in healthy donors. Study results and caveats: In a later analysis, HLA-C alleles had the fewest associated TCRs, DRB1 alleles the most. Most subjects had HLA-A and HLA-B alleles reportedly predicted accurately by TCR beta sequences.

The PCR had 60 Vbeta and 13 Jbeta primers. In the authors' workflow: In a later analysis, some 10 million of approximately 80 million unique beta chains occurred in at least two donors. The table came from immunoSEQ multiplex PCR; TCRdb's copy has only in-frame clones and leaves some out. Clone size and the V and J calls come from that table; the DNA yielded D and trimming. This sample yields some 160,000 clones, of which 60% to 85% are seen a single time; about 1.5% belongs to the top ten. This clonotype was sampled from a young woman in good health and CMV-seronegative. Source material: PBMCs.

CDR3: CASSESGTGQETQYF. The CDR3, as DNA: TGCGCCAGCAGTGAGTCTGGGACAGGGCAAGAGACCCAGTACTTC. The V and J genes are TRBV10-1 and TRBJ2-5, with 9 bases lining up with TRBD1. CDR3 size: 15 residues. The junction had 1 base not matched to a gene; V was cut back by 0 bases and J by 2 bases. Per the germline V gene, CDR1 is WNHNN and CDR2 is SYGVQD (reference sequence).